Following are 27 T cell receptor beta chains from one sample sequenced in a study of blood T cell repertoires in COVID-19. This table comes from immunoSEQ multiplex PCR, and its TCRdb copy is limited to in-frame clones, with some not included. Of 170,000 or so clones listed, approximately 80% were seen once; the top ten hold roughly 1.4%. Source material: peripheral blood. These receptors originate from a human donor in a cohort sampled during active COVID-19.

V usage is TRBV28 and J usage is TRBJ1-1, with a tentative D call TRBD1 (5 bases). The CDR3 is made up of 15 amino acids. CDR1 and CDR2 from the germline V gene are MDHEN and SYDVKM. The germline V and J ends were trimmed by 5 bases and 5 bases, with 18 bases remaining between them. CDR3 protein: CASSSPRQGGTEAFF. CDR3 bases: TGTGCCAGCAGTAGCCCCCGTCAGGGAGGAACTGAAGCTTTCTTT.

The CDR3 sequence is CASSRGDYEQYF. CDR3 nucleotides: TGCGCCAGCAGCCGTGGAGACTACGAGCAGTACTTC. The chain employs TRBV5-1 and TRBJ2-7; D is uncertain. Trimming removed 4 bases at V and 3 bases at J, with 8 bases between. The CDR3 is 12 residues long. Germline CDR1 and CDR2: SGHRS and YFSETQ. Using reference TRBV5-1 and TRBJ2-7 for the parts outside the CDR3, the full variable domain is KAGVTQTPRYLIKTRGQQVTLSCSPISGHRSVSWYQQTPGQGLQFLFEYFSETQRNKGNFPGRFSGRQFSNSRSEMNVSTLELGDSALYLCASSRGDYEQYFGPGTRLTVT.

V and J are TRBV6-5 and TRBJ1-1, with D maybe TRBD1 (6 bases). The CDR3 contains 12 residues. V was shortened by 8 bases and J by 6 bases, with 13 bases between the two germline ends. Germline V CDR1 and CDR2: MNHEY, SVGAGI. This CDR3 is CASWEGVAEAFF. As DNA, the CDR3 is TGTGCCAGCTGGGAGGGGGTAGCTGAAGCTTTCTTT.

The chain employs TRBV5-1 and TRBJ2-7; no firm D call. V lost 1 base to trimming and J lost 2 bases, with 7 bases between them. CDR1 is SGHRS, CDR2 YFSETQ, per germline. This CDR3 is built from 13 residues. The CDR3 here is CASSLSSPYEQYF. DNA of the CDR3: TGCGCCAGCAGCTTGTCGTCTCCCTACGAGCAGTACTTC.

This sequence joins TRBV12-5 and TRBJ2-2; 10 positions match TRBD2. CDR3 length: 16 amino acids. V was pared by 3 bases and J by 3 bases, with 4 bases of the junction left unmatched. Germline loops: CDR1 LGHNT, CDR2 FRNRAP. CDR3 loop: CASGFTTSGDTGELFF. CDR3 nucleotide sequence: TGTGCTAGTGGTTTTACCACTAGCGGGGACACCGGGGAGCTGTTTTTT.

This clone has just a few counts. This CDR3 reads CASSLTGDGSYEQYF. The CDR3 coding sequence is TGTGCCAGCAGCTTGACAGGGGATGGCTCCTACGAGCAGTACTTC. V usage is TRBV7-8 and J usage is TRBJ2-7, with 8 bases that match TRBD1. This CDR3 has 15 residues. V shed 3 bases, J shed 0 bases, and the junction held 4 bases outside the gene matches. Germline CDR1 is SGHVS and CDR2 is FQNEAQ.

The V call is TRBV7-3, the J call TRBJ2-5; a possible D gene is TRBD1 (6 bases). In germline, CDR1 is SGHTA, CDR2 FQGTGA. V was cut by 5 bases and J by 2 bases, with 15 bases left in between. The CDR3 has 15 amino acids. The CDR3 DNA is TGTGCCAGCAGCCAAATACAGGGACAACAAGAGACCCAGTACTTC. Its translation is CASSQIQGQQETQYF.

This clone was seen a single time. V is TRBV9 and J is TRBJ2-5, with 9 bases aligning to TRBD2. Per the germline V gene, CDR1 is SGDLS and CDR2 is YYNGEE. Germline trimming cut 3 bases from V and 1 base from J; bases unmatched to any gene: 7. The CDR3 extends over 16 amino acids. The CDR3 sequence is CASSGIAGALQETQYF. The DNA for the CDR3 is TGTGCCAGCAGCGGTATAGCGGGAGCCCTCCAAGAGACCCAGTACTTC.

V gene TRBV24-1 combines with J gene TRBJ2-7, with 10 bases aligning to TRBD1. Unmatched junction bases numbered 4, after V lost 6 bases and J lost 0 bases. From germline, CDR1 is KGHDR and CDR2 SFDVKD. CDR3 length: 15 amino acids. The CDR3 protein is CATSRQGALSYEQYF. The DNA of the CDR3 is TGTGCCACCAGTCGACAGGGGGCCCTCTCCTACGAGCAGTACTTC.

This chain uses TRBV15 with TRBJ2-2; 9 bases match TRBD1. CDR1 and CDR2 from the germline V gene are LNHNV and YYDKDF (reference sequence). Losses at the gene ends were 2 bases for V and 4 bases for J; bases not matched to a gene: 2. The length of the CDR3 is 15 residues. The CDR3 loop reads CATSRRDRVTGELFF. The CDR3 nucleotides read TGTGCCACCAGCAGACGGGACAGGGTCACCGGGGAGCTGTTTTTT.

The chain carries TRBV9 and TRBJ2-1, with TRBD1 matching 11 bases. J was trimmed by 4 bases and V by 1 base; bases with no gene match: 4. The CDR3 has 16 residues. Germline values: CDR1 SGDLS, CDR2 YYNGEE. CDR3 in DNA: TGTGCCAGCAGCGTAAGAGGACAGGGGGCTTACAATGAGCAGTTCTTC. Its translation: CASSVRGQGAYNEQFF. Together with reference TRBV9 and TRBJ2-1, the CDR3 gives the full variable domain: DSGVTQTPKHLITATGQRVTLRCSPRSGDLSVYWYQQSLDQGLQFLIQYYNGEERAKGNILERFSAQQFPDLHSELNLSSLELGDSALYFCASSVRGQGAYNEQFFGPGTRLTVL.

The V gene is TRBV7-3, the J gene TRBJ2-1; TRBD2 matches at 13 bases. The germline V gene has CDR1 SGHTA and CDR2 FQGTGA. This CDR3 spans 15 amino acids. The V gene end was trimmed by 5 bases and the J gene end by 7 bases; junction bases not matched to a gene: 5. CDR3 loop: CASSTLAGGGNEQFF. The CDR3 DNA reads as TGTGCCAGCAGCACACTAGCGGGAGGGGGAAATGAGCAGTTCTTC.

The CDR3 sequence is CATSDGQGGNYGYTF. The CDR3 region has the DNA TGTGCCACCTCAGATGGACAGGGGGGTAACTATGGCTACACCTTC. V is TRBV6-5 and J is TRBJ1-2; TRBD1 aligns across 10 bases. Trimming cost V 10 bases and J 1 base; bases outside gene matches: 9. The CDR3 length is 15 residues. The germline CDR1 and CDR2 sequences are MNHEY and SVGAGI.

The CDR3 DNA follows: TGTGCCAGCAGTTTCGCTAGCGGGAGGCCGAGCTCCTACGAGCAGTACTTC. It translates to CASSFASGRPSSYEQYF. The J gene is TRBJ2-7, the V gene TRBV28, with 11 bases matching TRBD2. The CDR3 spans 17 residues. V dropped 3 bases and J dropped 0; count of bases not matched to a gene: 7. CDR1 MDHEN and CDR2 SYDVKM come from the germline V gene.

V is TRBV6-5 and J is TRBJ2-7; possibly TRBD1 for D (5 bases). The CDR3 has 15 residues. Germline loops: CDR1 MNHEY, CDR2 SVGAGI. Trimming stripped 0 bases from V and 9 bases from J, with 18 bases between. CDR3 region: CASSYSGRANTWQYF. The CDR3 DNA reads as TGTGCCAGCAGTTACTCTGGCAGGGCCAATACATGGCAGTACTTC.

V is TRBV11-2 and J is TRBJ2-4; TRBD2 matches 8 bases. The length of the CDR3 is 19 residues. Per the germline V gene, CDR1 is SGHAT and CDR2 is FQNNGV. Trimming at V came to 2 bases and at J to 0 bases, leaving 12 bases not matched to a gene. CDR3 region: CASSLSPLLAELAKNIQYF. The CDR3, as DNA: TGTGCCAGCAGCTTATCCCCATTACTAGCGGAGCTAGCCAAAAACATTCAGTACTTC. Together with reference TRBV11-2 and TRBJ2-4, the CDR3 gives the full variable domain: EAGVAQSPRYKIIEKRQSVAFWCNPISGHATLYWYQQILGQGPKLLIQFQNNGVVDDSQLPKDRFSAERLKGVDSTLKIQPAKLEDSAVYLCASSLSPLLAELAKNIQYFGAGTRLSVL.

The chain couples TRBV25-1 to TRBJ1-4; no firm D call. V dropped 6 bases and J dropped 0 bases, with 11 bases sitting between them. Germline V gene lookup returns CDR1 MGHDK and CDR2 SYGVNS. The CDR3 is 15 residues long. CDR3 amino acids: CASSDLLATNEKLFF. CDR3 sequence (DNA): TGTGCCAGCAGCGACCTTCTAGCAACTAATGAAAAACTGTTTTTT.

This chain uses TRBV28 with TRBJ2-6; D is possibly TRBD1 (6 bases). V gave up 4 bases and J gave up 0 bases, with 31 bases separating them. CDR3 length equals 23 residues. The V gene's germline CDR1 is MDHEN and CDR2 SYDVKM. Here the CDR3 DNA reads TGTGCCAGCAGTTCCCCCCTCGTGCGACAGACAGGCCCGTTGACCTCTGGGGCCAACGTCCTGACTTTC. Its translation: CASSSPLVRQTGPLTSGANVLTF. The variable domain in full, completed from reference TRBV28 and TRBJ2-6, reads DVKVTQSSRYLVKRTGEKVFLECVQDMDHENMFWYRQDPGLGLRLIYFSYDVKMKEKGDIPEGYSVSREKKERFSLILESASTNQTSMYLCASSSPLVRQTGPLTSGANVLTFGAGSRLTVL.

The chain couples TRBV2 to TRBJ1-2; D may be TRBD1 (6 bases). Germline CDR1 and CDR2: SNHLY and FYNNEI. Trimming removed 4 bases from V and 4 bases from J, with 10 bases in between. The CDR3 runs to 13 residues. CDR3 amino acids: CASSGDKAYGYTF. Written as DNA, the CDR3 is TGTGCCAGCAGTGGGGACAAAGCCTATGGCTACACCTTC.

This clone came up once. Germline and junction disagree at one end, which may indicate a read error. The chain couples TRBV11-1 to TRBJ2-5, with 7 positions matching TRBD2. The CDR3 sequence is 14 residues long. CDR1 SGHAT and CDR2 FQDESV come from the germline V gene (reference sequence). The CDR3 reads CASSLAGGGETQYF. CDR3 nucleotide sequence: TGTGCCAGCAGCCTAGCCGGGGGAGGGGAGACCCAGTACTTC. Drawing the rest from reference TRBV11-1 and TRBJ2-5, the complete variable domain is EAEVAQSPRYKITEKSQAVAFWCDPISGHATLYWYRQILGQGPELLVQFQDESVVDDSQLPKDRFSAERLKGVDSTLKIQPAELGDSAMYLCASSLAGGGETQYFGPGTRLLVL.

This rearrangement joins TRBV24-1 to TRBJ2-2, with D uncertain. Looked up from germline, CDR1 is KGHDR and CDR2 is SFDVKD. The V and J ends lost 5 bases and 0 bases respectively, with 12 bases between them. The CDR3 runs to 16 residues. The CDR3 coding sequence is TGTGCCACCAGTGGTACCCGCAGTGCGAACACCGGGGAGCTGTTTTTT. Translated: CATSGTRSANTGELFF.

To note about this clone: This may come from a read error, since a much larger clone is one base off. This rearrangement joins TRBV12-3 or TRBV12-4 to TRBJ1-2; maybe TRBD1 (6 bases). Trimming pared 7 bases from V and 8 bases from J, leaving 11 bases between. This CDR3 contains 11 residues. The CDR3 is CASTSGDGYTF. The CDR3 bases are TGTGCCAGCACCTCAGGGGACGGCTACACCTTC.

This rearrangement joins TRBV5-1 to TRBJ2-7; 13 bases align to TRBD2. Germline V gene sequence: CDR1 SGHRS, CDR2 YFSETQ. Losses at the gene ends were 5 bases for V and 6 bases for J; bases not matched to a gene: 5. The CDR3 consists of 14 residues. The CDR3 protein is CASRLGTSGVEQYF. DNA for the CDR3: TGCGCCAGCAGGCTCGGGACTAGCGGGGTCGAGCAGTACTTC.

The chain recombines TRBV28 with TRBJ2-1; TRBD1 agrees at 7 bases. Trimming removed 8 bases from V and 1 base from J; junction bases left unmatched: 5. The CDR3 is 14 residues long. Germline CDR1 and CDR2: MDHEN and SYDVKM. This CDR3 reads CASASGQSYNEQFF. The DNA for the CDR3 is TGTGCCAGCGCCTCGGGACAGTCCTACAATGAGCAGTTCTTC.

The chain uses TRBV5-1 and TRBJ2-7; 11 bases are a match to TRBD2. The CDR3 extends over 17 amino acids. The junction had 8 bases not matched to a gene; V was cut back by 0 bases and J by 3 bases. Looked up from germline, CDR1 is SGHRS and CDR2 is YFSETQ. This CDR3 is CASSLGPGTSGVYEQYF. CDR3 nucleotides: TGCGCCAGCAGCTTGGGCCCCGGGACTAGCGGAGTCTACGAGCAGTACTTC. Using reference TRBV5-1 and TRBJ2-7 for the parts outside the CDR3, the full variable domain is KAGVTQTPRYLIKTRGQQVTLSCSPISGHRSVSWYQQTPGQGLQFLFEYFSETQRNKGNFPGRFSGRQFSNSRSEMNVSTLELGDSALYLCASSLGPGTSGVYEQYFGPGTRLTVT.

CDR3 protein: CASSLVEGGYTF. CDR3 nucleotide sequence: TGTGCCAGCAGCTTAGTCGAGGGCGGCTACACCTTC. The chain couples TRBV7-9 to TRBJ1-2; D ambiguous. V lost 1 base to trimming and J lost 8 bases, with 8 bases between them. The CDR3 contains 12 residues. CDR1 SEHNR and CDR2 FQNEAQ come from the germline V gene (reference sequence).

V usage is TRBV20-1 and J usage is TRBJ1-2; possible D gene TRBD1, 5 bases. The CDR3 is made up of 11 amino acids. V lost 4 bases to trimming and J lost 4 bases, with 7 bases between them. Germline CDR1 and CDR2: DFQATT and SNEGSKA (reference sequence). Here the CDR3 DNA reads TGCAGTGCTATAGGGGTCTATGGCTACACCTTC. This encodes CSAIGVYGYTF.